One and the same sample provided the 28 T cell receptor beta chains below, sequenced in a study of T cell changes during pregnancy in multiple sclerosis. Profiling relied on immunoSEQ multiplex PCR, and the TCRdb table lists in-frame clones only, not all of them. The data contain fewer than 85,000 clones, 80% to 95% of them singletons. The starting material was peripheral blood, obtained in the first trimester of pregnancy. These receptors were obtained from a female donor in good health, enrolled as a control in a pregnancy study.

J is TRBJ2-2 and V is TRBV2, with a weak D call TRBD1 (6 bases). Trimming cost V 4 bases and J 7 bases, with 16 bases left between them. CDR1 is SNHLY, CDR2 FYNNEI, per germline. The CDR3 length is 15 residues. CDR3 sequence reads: CASSAPTGHGGELFF. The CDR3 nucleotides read TGTGCCAGCAGTGCTCCCACAGGGCACGGCGGGGAGCTGTTTTTT.

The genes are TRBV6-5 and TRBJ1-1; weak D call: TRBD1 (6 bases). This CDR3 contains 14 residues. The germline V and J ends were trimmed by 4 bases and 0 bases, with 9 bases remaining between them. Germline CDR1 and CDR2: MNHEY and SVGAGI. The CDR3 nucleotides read TGTGCCAGCAGTTCCTACAGGGTGAACACTGAAGCTTTCTTT. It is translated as CASSSYRVNTEAFF.

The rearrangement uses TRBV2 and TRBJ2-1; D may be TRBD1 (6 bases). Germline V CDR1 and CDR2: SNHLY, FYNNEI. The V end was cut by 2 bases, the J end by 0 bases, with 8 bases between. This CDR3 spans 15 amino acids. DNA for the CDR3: TGTGCCAGCAGTGAACAGGGGACCTCCTACAATGAGCAGTTCTTC. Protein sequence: CASSEQGTSYNEQFF.

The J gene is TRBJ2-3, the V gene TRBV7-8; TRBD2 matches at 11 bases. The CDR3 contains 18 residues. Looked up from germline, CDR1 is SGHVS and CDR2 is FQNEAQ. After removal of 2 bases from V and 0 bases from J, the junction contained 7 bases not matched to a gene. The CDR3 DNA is TGTGCCAGCAGCTTAACTAGCGGGAGAGGCCCTAGCACAGATACGCAGTATTTT. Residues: CASSLTSGRGPSTDTQYF.

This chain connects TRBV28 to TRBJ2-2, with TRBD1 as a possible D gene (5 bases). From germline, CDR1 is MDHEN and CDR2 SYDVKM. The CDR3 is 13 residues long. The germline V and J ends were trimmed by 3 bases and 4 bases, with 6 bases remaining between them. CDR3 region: CASSLTVTGELFF. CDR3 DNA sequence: TGTGCCAGCAGTTTGACAGTCACCGGGGAGCTGTTTTTT.

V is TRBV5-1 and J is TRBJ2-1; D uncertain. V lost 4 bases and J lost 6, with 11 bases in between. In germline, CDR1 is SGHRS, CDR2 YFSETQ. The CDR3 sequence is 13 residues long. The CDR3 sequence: CASSPYTFNEQFF. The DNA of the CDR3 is TGCGCCAGCAGCCCATACACGTTCAATGAGCAGTTCTTC.

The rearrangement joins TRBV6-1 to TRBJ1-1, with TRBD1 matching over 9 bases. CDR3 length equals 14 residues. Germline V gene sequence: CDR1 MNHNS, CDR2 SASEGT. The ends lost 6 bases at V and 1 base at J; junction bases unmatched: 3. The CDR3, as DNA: TGTGCCAGCAGGGTACAGGGGGCGAACACTGAAGCTTTCTTT. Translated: CASRVQGANTEAFF.

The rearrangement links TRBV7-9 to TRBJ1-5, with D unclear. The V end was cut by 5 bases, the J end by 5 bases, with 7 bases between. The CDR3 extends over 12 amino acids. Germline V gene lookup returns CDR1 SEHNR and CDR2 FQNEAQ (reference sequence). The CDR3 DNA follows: TGTGCCAGCAGCAACCCGGATCAGCCCCAGCATTTT. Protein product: CASSNPDQPQHF.

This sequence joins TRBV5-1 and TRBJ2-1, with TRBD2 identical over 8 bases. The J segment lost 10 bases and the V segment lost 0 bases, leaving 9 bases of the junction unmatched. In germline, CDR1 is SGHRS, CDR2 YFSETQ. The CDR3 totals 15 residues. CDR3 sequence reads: CASSLDPGLGGEQFF. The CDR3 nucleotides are TGCGCCAGCAGCTTGGATCCGGGACTAGGGGGGGAGCAGTTCTTC.

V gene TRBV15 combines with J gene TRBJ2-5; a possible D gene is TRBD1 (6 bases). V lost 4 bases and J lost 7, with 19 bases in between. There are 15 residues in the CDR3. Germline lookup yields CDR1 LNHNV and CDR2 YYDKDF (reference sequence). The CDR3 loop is CATSKPWGLVGTQYF. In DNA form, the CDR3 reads TGTGCCACCAGCAAACCGTGGGGGCTGGTAGGGACCCAGTACTTC.

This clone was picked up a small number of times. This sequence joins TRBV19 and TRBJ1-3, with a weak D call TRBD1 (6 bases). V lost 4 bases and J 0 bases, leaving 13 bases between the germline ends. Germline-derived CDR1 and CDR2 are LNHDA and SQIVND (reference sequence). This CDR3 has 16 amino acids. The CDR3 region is CASSKGVTYSGNTIYF. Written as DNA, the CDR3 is TGTGCCAGTAGTAAGGGGGTCACCTACTCTGGAAACACCATATATTTT. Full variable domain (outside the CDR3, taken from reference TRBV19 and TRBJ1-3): DGGITQSPKYLFRKEGQNVTLSCEQNLNHDAMYWYRQDPGQGLRLIYYSQIVNDFQKGDIAEGYSVSREKKESFPLTVTSAQKNPTAFYLCASSKGVTYSGNTIYFGEGSWLTVV.

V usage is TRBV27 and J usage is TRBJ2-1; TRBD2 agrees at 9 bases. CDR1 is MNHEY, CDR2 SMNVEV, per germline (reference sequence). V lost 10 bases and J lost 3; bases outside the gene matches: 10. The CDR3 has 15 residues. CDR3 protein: CATTSGPSDYNEQFF. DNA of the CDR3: TGTGCCACCACTAGCGGGCCTTCGGACTACAATGAGCAGTTCTTC.

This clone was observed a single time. The CDR3 sequence: CASSSRGVVNEKLFF. The CDR3 DNA follows: TGTGCCAGCAGCTCCCGGGGGGTCGTTAATGAAAAACTGTTTTTT. The chain links TRBV6-6 to TRBJ1-4, with D perhaps matching TRBD1 (5 bases). There are 15 residues in the CDR3. The ends were cut back, 6 bases at V and 4 bases at J, with 15 bases in the middle. CDR1 is MNHNY, CDR2 SVGAGI, per germline (reference sequence).

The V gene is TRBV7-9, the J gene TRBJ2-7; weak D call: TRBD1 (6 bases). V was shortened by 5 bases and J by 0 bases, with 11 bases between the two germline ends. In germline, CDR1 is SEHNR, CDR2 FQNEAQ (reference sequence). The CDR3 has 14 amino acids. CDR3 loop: CASSRQASSYEQYF. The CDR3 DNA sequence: TGTGCCAGCAGCCGACAGGCCAGCTCCTACGAGCAGTACTTC.

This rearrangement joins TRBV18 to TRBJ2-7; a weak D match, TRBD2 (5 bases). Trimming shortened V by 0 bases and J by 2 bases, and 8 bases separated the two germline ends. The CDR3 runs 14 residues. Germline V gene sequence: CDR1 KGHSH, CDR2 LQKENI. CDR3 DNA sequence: TGTGCCAGCTCACCACCCGGGGTCACCTACGAGCAGTACTTC. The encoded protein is CASSPPGVTYEQYF.

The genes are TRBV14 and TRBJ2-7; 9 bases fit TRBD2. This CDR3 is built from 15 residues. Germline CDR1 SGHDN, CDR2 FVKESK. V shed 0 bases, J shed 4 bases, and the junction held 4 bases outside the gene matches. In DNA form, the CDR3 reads TGTGCCAGCAGCCAAGAGGGCGGGAGGGGTTACGAGCAGTACTTC. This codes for CASSQEGGRGYEQYF.

DNA for the CDR3: TGTGCCAGCAGCAAATCCTCGGGGAACCCGGACCCCTTTCGGTCGGCCGTGGACGGGGAGCTGTTTTTT. This translates into CASSKSSGNPDPFRSAVDGELFF. The V call is TRBV21-1, the J call TRBJ2-2; TRBD2, the D gene given by the table, was not confirmed from the DNA. TRBV21-1 has pseudogene status. There are 23 residues in the CDR3.

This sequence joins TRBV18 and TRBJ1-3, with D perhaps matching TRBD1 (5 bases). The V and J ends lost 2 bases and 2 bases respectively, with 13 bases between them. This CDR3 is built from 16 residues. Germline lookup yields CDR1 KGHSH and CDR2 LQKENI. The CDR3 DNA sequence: TGTGCCAGCTCACCAGACGGCAGGGCACCTGGAAACACCATATATTTT. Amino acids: CASSPDGRAPGNTIYF.

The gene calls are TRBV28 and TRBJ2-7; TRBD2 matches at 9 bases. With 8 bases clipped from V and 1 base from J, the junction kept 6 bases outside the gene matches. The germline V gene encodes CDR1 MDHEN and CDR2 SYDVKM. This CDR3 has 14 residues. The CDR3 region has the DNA TGTGCCAGCGCGGGGGGGGGAGGGTCCTACGAGCAGTACTTC. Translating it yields CASAGGGGSYEQYF.

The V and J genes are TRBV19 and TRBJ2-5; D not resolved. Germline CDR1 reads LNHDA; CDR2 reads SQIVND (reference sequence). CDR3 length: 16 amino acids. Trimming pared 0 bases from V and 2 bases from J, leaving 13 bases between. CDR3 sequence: CASSIDLESPQETQYF. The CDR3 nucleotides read TGTGCCAGTAGTATAGATTTAGAAAGCCCTCAAGAGACCCAGTACTTC.

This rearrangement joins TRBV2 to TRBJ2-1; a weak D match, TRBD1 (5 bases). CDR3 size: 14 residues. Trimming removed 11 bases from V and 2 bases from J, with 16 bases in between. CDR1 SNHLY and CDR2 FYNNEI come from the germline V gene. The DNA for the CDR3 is TGTGCCGGGCAAAGGGGCGACACCTACAATGAGCAGTTCTTC. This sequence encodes CAGQRGDTYNEQFF.

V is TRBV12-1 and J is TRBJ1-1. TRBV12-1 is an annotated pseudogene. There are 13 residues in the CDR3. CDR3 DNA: TGTGCCAGCAGCTCCGAATGGCGGACTGAAGCTTTCTTT. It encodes CASSSEWRTEAFF.

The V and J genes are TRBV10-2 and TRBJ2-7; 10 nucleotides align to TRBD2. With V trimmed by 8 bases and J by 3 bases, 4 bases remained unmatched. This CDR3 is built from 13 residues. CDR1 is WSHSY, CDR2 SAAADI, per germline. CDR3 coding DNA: TGCGCCAGCGTGGGACTAGCGCACTACGAGCAGTACTTC. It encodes CASVGLAHYEQYF.

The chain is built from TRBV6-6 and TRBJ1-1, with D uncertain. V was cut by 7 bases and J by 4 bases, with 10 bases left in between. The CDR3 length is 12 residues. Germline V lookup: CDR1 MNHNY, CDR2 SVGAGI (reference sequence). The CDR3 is CASMEGSTEAFF. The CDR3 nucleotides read TGTGCCAGCATGGAGGGAAGCACTGAAGCTTTCTTT.

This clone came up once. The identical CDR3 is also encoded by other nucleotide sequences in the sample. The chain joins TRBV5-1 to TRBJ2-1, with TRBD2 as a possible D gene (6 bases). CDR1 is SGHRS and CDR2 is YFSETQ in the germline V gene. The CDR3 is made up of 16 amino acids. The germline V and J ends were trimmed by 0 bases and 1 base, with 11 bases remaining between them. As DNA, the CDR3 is TGCGCCAGCAGCTTGGGGGGTGGAGGGTCCTACAATGAGCAGTTCTTC. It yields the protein CASSLGGGGSYNEQFF.

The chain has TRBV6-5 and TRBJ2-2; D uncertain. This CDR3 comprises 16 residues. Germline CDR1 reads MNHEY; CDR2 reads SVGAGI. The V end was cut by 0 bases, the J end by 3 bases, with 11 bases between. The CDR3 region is CASSYSSGWDTGELFF. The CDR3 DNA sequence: TGTGCCAGCAGTTACTCATCCGGGTGGGACACCGGGGAGCTGTTTTTT.

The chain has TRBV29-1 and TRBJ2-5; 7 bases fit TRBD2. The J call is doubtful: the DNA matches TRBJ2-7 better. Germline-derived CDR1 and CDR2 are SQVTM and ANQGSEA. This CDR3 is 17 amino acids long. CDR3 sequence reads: CSVAASGASGSSYEQYF. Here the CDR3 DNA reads TGCAGCGTTGCAGCGAGCGGGGCTAGCGGATCATCCTACGAGCAGTACTTC.

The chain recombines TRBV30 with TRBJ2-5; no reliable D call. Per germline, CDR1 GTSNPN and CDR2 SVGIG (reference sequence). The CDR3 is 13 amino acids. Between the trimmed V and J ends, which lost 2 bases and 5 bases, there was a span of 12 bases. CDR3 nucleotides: TGTGCCTGGAGTCCAACAACGTCGGAGACCCAGTACTTC. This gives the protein CAWSPTTSETQYF.